This note documents a single T cell receptor (beta chain) sequence. Its specificity is not known. Individually, cDNA molecules had unique molecular identifiers attached to them. TCRdb called the 5' RACE reads again in MiXCR, with one record for every CDR3 protein. The profile shows roughly 30,000 distinct CDR3 sequences, roughly 5.1% of them singletons. The data originate from a study of early T cells in non-severe SARS-CoV-2 infection. Study background: The study sequenced bulk RNA from unsorted whole blood, with chains unpaired.

V gave up 1 base and J gave up 9 bases, with 8 bases separating them. Germline V gene data show CDR1 as LNHNV and CDR2 as YYDKDF (reference sequence). This CDR3 spans 12 amino acids. Study-wide results and caveats: Using VDJdb, the matching emphasized anti-spike CD8 responses while missing private and CD4 specificities.

The specimen was whole blood. The TCR originated in an adult who was a healthcare worker with PCR-confirmed SARS-CoV-2 infection or an uninfected control (not recorded which). This chain connects TRBV15 to TRBJ2-3; D assignment may be TRBD1 or TRBD2 (5 bases each). The CDR3 DNA reads TGTGCCACCAGCAGAGGGGGGTCCACGCAGTATTTT. The encoded protein is CATSRGGSTQYF. The whole variable domain, filled in from reference TRBV15 and TRBJ2-3, reads DAMVIQNPRYQVTQFGKPVTLSCSQTLNHNVMYWYQQKSSQAPKLLFHYYDKDFNNEADTPDNFQSRRPNTSFCFLDIRSPGLGDTAMYLCATSRGGSTQYFGPGTRLTVL.